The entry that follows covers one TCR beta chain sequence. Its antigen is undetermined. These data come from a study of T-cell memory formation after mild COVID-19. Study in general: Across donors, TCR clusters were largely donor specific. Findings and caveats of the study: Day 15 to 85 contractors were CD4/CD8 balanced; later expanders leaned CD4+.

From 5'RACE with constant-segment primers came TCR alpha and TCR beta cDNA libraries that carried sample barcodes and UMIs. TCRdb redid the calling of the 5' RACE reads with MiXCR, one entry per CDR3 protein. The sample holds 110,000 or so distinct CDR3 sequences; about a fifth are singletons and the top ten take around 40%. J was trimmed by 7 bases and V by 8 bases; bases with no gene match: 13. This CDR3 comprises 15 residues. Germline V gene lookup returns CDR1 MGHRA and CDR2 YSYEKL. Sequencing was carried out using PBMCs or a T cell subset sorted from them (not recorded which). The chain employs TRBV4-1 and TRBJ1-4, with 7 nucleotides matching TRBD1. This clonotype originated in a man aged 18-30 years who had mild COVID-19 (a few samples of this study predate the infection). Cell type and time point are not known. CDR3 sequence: CASEETGTRSEKLFF. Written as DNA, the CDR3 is TGCGCCAGCGAGGAGACAGGGACGAGGAGTGAAAAACTGTTTTTT.